This T cell receptor (beta chain) was sequenced for a study of cytomegalovirus exposure and HLA in healthy donors. Profiling relied on immunoSEQ multiplex PCR, and the TCRdb table lists in-frame clones only, not all of them. The sample carries 120,000 or so clones, around nine tenths recorded once. Study-level points and caveats: A later analysis found first-cohort TCR clusters tended to co-occur in the 90 to 150 validation repertoires.

Comment on this clone: Its matching antigen is unknown.

Sequenced input: PBMCs. The sequence came from a woman between 18 and 29 years old in good health and CMV-seronegative.

CDR3 sequence reads: CASSVVWTAPSNEQFF. The CDR3 DNA is TGTGCCAGCAGCGTAGTTTGGACAGCCCCCTCCAATGAGCAGTTCTTC. V is TRBV9 and J is TRBJ2-1; D possibly corresponds to TRBD1 (6 bases). The CDR3 runs 16 residues. Germline V lookup: CDR1 SGDLS, CDR2 YYNGEE. The V end lost 0 bases, the J end lost 6 bases, and 16 bases lay between the germline ends.